This entry lists 19 T cell receptor beta chains sequenced from one sample in a study of shared clonotypes between healthy human individuals. Using immunoSEQ multiplex PCR, the repertoire was profiled, and TCRdb retains in-frame clones only, with some absent. Altogether 1,400,000 or so clones are present, 98% to 99% being singletons, with the ten largest covering under 0.45%. Sequenced material: naive CD4+ T cells sorted from blood. As for subset: CD45RA+ positively selected. These receptors all come from a man aged 25-45 years in good health.

The J gene is TRBJ1-1, the V gene TRBV29-1; D remains ambiguous. Germline V gene sequence: CDR1 SQVTM, CDR2 ANQGSEA. The CDR3 runs to 13 residues. Trimming stripped 4 bases from V and 0 bases from J, with 9 bases between. Here the CDR3 reads CSVVRVLNTEAFF. In DNA, the CDR3 is TGCAGCGTTGTCCGGGTACTGAACACTGAAGCTTTCTTT.

The rearrangement joins TRBV15 to TRBJ2-7; D may match TRBD1 or TRBD2 (5 bases each). This CDR3 spans 15 amino acids. Germline CDR1 and CDR2: LNHNV and YYDKDF (reference sequence). Trimming took off 5 bases at V and 3 bases at J, with 17 bases between the two ends. CDR3 sequence: CATSHGKGPNYEQYF. CDR3 nucleotide sequence: TGTGCCACCAGCCACGGGAAGGGGCCAAACTACGAGCAGTACTTC.

The CDR3 DNA sequence: TGTGCCAGCAGCTTAGATTTTTCCAGCAATGAGCAGTTCTTC. Translated, it gives CASSLDFSSNEQFF. This rearrangement joins TRBV11-2 to TRBJ2-1; D unclear. CDR1 SGHAT and CDR2 FQNNGV come from the germline V gene. There are 14 residues in the CDR3. V lost 0 bases and J lost 6, with 9 bases in between.

This clone has a single count. The chain is built from TRBV5-4 and TRBJ2-2, with 11 bases lining up with TRBD2. This CDR3 region has 16 residues. Germline values: CDR1 SGHNT, CDR2 YYREEE (reference sequence). The trim removed 4 bases at V and 0 bases at J, leaving 2 bases unmatched. CDR3 DNA: TGTGCCAGCAGCCCGGGACTAGCGGCGAACACCGGGGAGCTGTTTTTT. Translated: CASSPGLAANTGELFF.

This rearrangement joins TRBV18 to TRBJ2-6, with D possibly matching TRBD1 (7 bases). Germline CDR1 reads KGHSH; CDR2 reads LQKENI. Trimming stripped 3 bases from V and 4 bases from J, with 19 bases between. The CDR3 length is 18 residues. The CDR3 region is CASSPLDWRGPGANVLTF. The DNA of the CDR3 is TGTGCCAGCTCACCCTTAGACTGGAGGGGGCCGGGGGCCAACGTCCTGACTTTC.

This clone appeared once. The J gene is TRBJ2-1, the V gene TRBV2; D remains ambiguous. This CDR3 is built from 11 residues. The germline V and J ends were trimmed by 2 bases and 11 bases, with 7 bases remaining between them. Looked up from germline, CDR1 is SNHLY and CDR2 is FYNNEI. The CDR3 is CASSEWDKQFF. The CDR3 region has the DNA TGTGCCAGCAGTGAATGGGATAAGCAGTTCTTC.

The rearrangement uses TRBV11-3 and TRBJ2-5; TRBD2 matches at 12 bases. There are 20 residues in the CDR3. The trim removed 1 base at V and 3 bases at J, leaving 15 bases unmatched. The germline V gene encodes CDR1 SGHNT and CDR2 YENEEA. CDR3 nucleotide sequence: TGTGCCAGCAGCTTAGGCCGTCTAGCGGGAGGGCCTTTTCGTAAAGAGACCCAGTACTTC. It translates to CASSLGRLAGGPFRKETQYF.

The chain combines TRBV18 with TRBJ2-5; 8 bases agree with TRBD2. V shed 2 bases and J 4 bases; nucleotides not matched to a gene: 15. This CDR3 is 18 amino acids long. Germline lookup yields CDR1 KGHSH and CDR2 LQKENI. CDR3 amino acids: CASSPLGPGGPSRETQYF. Here the CDR3 DNA reads TGTGCCAGCTCACCATTGGGACCGGGAGGGCCGTCTAGAGAGACCCAGTACTTC. The variable domain in full, with the rest retrieved from reference TRBV18 and TRBJ2-5, is NAGVMQNPRHLVRRRGQEARLRCSPMKGHSHVYWYRQLPEEGLKFMVYLQKENIIDESGMPKERFSAEFPKEGPSILRIQQVVRGDSAAYFCASSPLGPGGPSRETQYFGPGTRLLVL.

The rearrangement links TRBV5-5 to TRBJ2-1, with TRBD2 matching 13 bases. This CDR3 contains 16 residues. With V trimmed by 3 bases and J by 0 bases, 0 bases remained unmatched. CDR1 SGHKS and CDR2 YYEKEE come from the germline V gene (reference sequence). The CDR3 spells CASSWTSGSSYNEQFF. DNA of the CDR3: TGTGCCAGCAGCTGGACTAGCGGGAGCTCCTACAATGAGCAGTTCTTC.

The V call is TRBV29-1, the J call TRBJ1-1; D remains ambiguous. Trimming removed 3 bases at V and 6 bases at J, with 11 bases between. The germline CDR1 and CDR2 sequences are SQVTM and ANQGSEA. CDR3 size: 12 residues. CDR3 sequence (DNA): TGCAGCGTTGAGGTTGGAAGGTCTGAAGCTTTCTTT. Encoded protein: CSVEVGRSEAFF.

V and J are TRBV20-1 and TRBJ2-5; D gene unclear. Trimming took 2 bases from V and 12 from J, leaving 7 bases between them. This CDR3 is built from 9 residues. The germline gives CDR1 DFQATT, CDR2 SNEGSKA (reference sequence). The CDR3 nucleotides are TGCAGTGCTAGATCACGGGAGTACTTC. Protein sequence: CSARSREYF.

The chain combines TRBV9 with TRBJ1-4, with no clear D. CDR3 length equals 15 residues. Germline V gene data show CDR1 as SGDLS and CDR2 as YYNGEE. Deletions cut 0 bases from V and 7 bases from J, with 13 bases between. The CDR3 bases are TGTGCCAGCAGCGTAGAAGGAGGCATCGTTGAAAAACTGTTTTTT. Translating it yields CASSVEGGIVEKLFF.

The rearrangement uses TRBV5-1 and TRBJ2-3; D possibly corresponds to TRBD1 (5 bases). In germline, CDR1 is SGHRS, CDR2 YFSETQ. The CDR3 has 14 amino acids. V lost 5 bases and J lost 0, with 10 bases in between. The CDR3 DNA sequence: TGCGCCAGCAGACAGGAGACTAGCACAGATACGCAGTATTTT. Translating gives CASRQETSTDTQYF.

The count of this clone is one. The chain recombines TRBV5-4 with TRBJ2-4, with 7 bases aligning to TRBD1. V shed 4 bases, J shed 5 bases, and the junction held 9 bases outside the gene matches. The CDR3 is 15 residues long. CDR1 SGHNT and CDR2 YYREEE come from the germline V gene (reference sequence). CDR3 sequence (DNA): TGTGCCAGCAGCCGACAGGACAGGTTGGAAAACATTCAGTACTTC. Protein product: CASSRQDRLENIQYF.

This clone has a single count. The chain links TRBV5-1 to TRBJ2-5; D may be TRBD2 (6 bases). The CDR3 runs 13 residues. Germline CDR1 and CDR2: SGHRS and YFSETQ. V shed 7 bases and J shed 2 bases, with 12 bases lying between them. The CDR3 reads CASGPGVQETQYF. The CDR3 DNA sequence: TGCGCCAGCGGGCCGGGGGTACAAGAGACCCAGTACTTC.

V usage is TRBV5-8 and J usage is TRBJ2-2; the D is unclear. The CDR3 is made up of 16 amino acids. Germline V lookup: CDR1 SGHTS, CDR2 YDEGEE. Trimming removed 0 bases from V and 0 bases from J, with 9 bases in between. CDR3 region: CASSLGVHANTGELFF. As DNA, the CDR3 is TGTGCCAGCAGCTTGGGAGTCCACGCGAACACCGGGGAGCTGTTTTTT.

On this clone itself: Within the sample, other DNA sequences also encode this same CDR3. The rearrangement links TRBV2 to TRBJ2-5; D gene uncertain. Germline CDR1 reads SNHLY; CDR2 reads FYNNEI. Trimming took 6 bases from V and 3 from J, leaving 5 bases between them. The CDR3 spans 11 residues. CDR3 DNA sequence: TGTGCCAGCAGGCTCGAAGAGACCCAGTACTTC. Its protein is CASRLEETQYF. Combining the CDR3 with reference TRBV2 and TRBJ2-5 gives the whole variable domain EPEVTQTPSHQVTQMGQEVILRCVPISNHLYFYWYRQILGQKVEFLVSFYNNEISEKSEIFDDQFSVERPDGSNFTLKIRSTKLEDSAMYFCASRLEETQYFGPGTRLLVL.

This rearrangement joins TRBV5-1 to TRBJ1-3; 8 bases line up with TRBD1. V gave up 5 bases and J gave up 1 base; unmatched junction bases: 5. This CDR3 region has 15 residues. Germline loops: CDR1 SGHRS, CDR2 YFSETQ. CDR3 residues: CASRSTGDSGNTIYF. The CDR3 DNA reads TGCGCCAGCAGGTCGACAGGGGATTCTGGAAACACCATATATTTT. Using reference TRBV5-1 and TRBJ1-3 for the parts outside the CDR3, the full variable domain is KAGVTQTPRYLIKTRGQQVTLSCSPISGHRSVSWYQQTPGQGLQFLFEYFSETQRNKGNFPGRFSGRQFSNSRSEMNVSTLELGDSALYLCASRSTGDSGNTIYFGEGSWLTVV.

The genes are TRBV5-1 and TRBJ2-1; 11 bases are a match to TRBD1. The CDR3 has 16 amino acids. Germline values: CDR1 SGHRS, CDR2 YFSETQ. V shed 0 bases and J 6 bases; nucleotides not matched to a gene: 5. The DNA for the CDR3 is TGCGCCAGCAGCTTGGTCGGGACAGGGGGTGCCAATGAGCAGTTCTTC. Translating gives CASSLVGTGGANEQFF.